This T cell receptor beta chain was identified during a study of T-cell memory formation after mild COVID-19. In this sample, this clonotype turned up a few times. Its antigen is not known. General observations from the study: Some SARS-CoV-2-responding clones were already detected in memory before infection. A second wave expanding day 15 to 37 was CD4+-biased; contracting clones were balanced.

V was pared by 8 bases and J by 1 base, with 10 bases of the junction left unmatched. This CDR3 is 15 amino acids long. Per germline, CDR1 SGHRS and CDR2 YFSETQ. TCR alpha and TCR beta cDNA libraries with sample barcodes and UMIs came from 5'RACE using constant-segment primers. Via MiXCR, TCRdb re-called the 5' RACE reads, giving one row per CDR3 protein. This table has 550,000 to 600,000 distinct CDR3 sequences, less than 25% appearing once. The chain links TRBV5-1 to TRBJ2-3, with TRBD2 identical over 7 bases. Specimen: PBMCs or a T cell subset sorted from them (not recorded which). This clonotype was sampled from an adult woman who had mild COVID-19 (a few samples of this study predate the infection). Cell type and time point are not known. Here the CDR3 reads CASHGLGGGTDTQYF. CDR3 nucleotide sequence: TGCGCCAGTCACGGACTAGGAGGGGGCACAGATACGCAGTATTTT.